The T cell receptor (beta chain) described here comes from a study of blood T cell repertoires in COVID-19. In the authors' methods: From reference gene primer amplification, estimates of nucleated cell counts were derived. Only in-frame clones appear in the TCRdb table, and some are missing; sequencing was by immunoSEQ multiplex PCR. D and trimming were read from the DNA, whereas the V and J calls and clone size are those reported in that table. The sample records fewer than 250,000 clones, around 85% being singletons. At least ten counts were recorded for this clone. The CDR3 covers 16 residues. V trimming: 3 bases; J trimming: 3 bases; junction bases outside the gene matches: 0. Germline assignment: CDR1 KGHSH and CDR2 LQKENI.

The sequenced sample was PBMCs or T cells enriched from blood (not recorded which). This receptor was taken from a woman aged 25 to 45 who had recovered from COVID-19. This sequence joins TRBV18 and TRBJ2-2, with 14 bases lining up with TRBD2. CDR3 sequence: CASSPGLAGDTGELFF. CDR3 bases: TGTGCCAGCTCACCGGGACTAGCGGGGGACACCGGGGAGCTGTTTTTT.